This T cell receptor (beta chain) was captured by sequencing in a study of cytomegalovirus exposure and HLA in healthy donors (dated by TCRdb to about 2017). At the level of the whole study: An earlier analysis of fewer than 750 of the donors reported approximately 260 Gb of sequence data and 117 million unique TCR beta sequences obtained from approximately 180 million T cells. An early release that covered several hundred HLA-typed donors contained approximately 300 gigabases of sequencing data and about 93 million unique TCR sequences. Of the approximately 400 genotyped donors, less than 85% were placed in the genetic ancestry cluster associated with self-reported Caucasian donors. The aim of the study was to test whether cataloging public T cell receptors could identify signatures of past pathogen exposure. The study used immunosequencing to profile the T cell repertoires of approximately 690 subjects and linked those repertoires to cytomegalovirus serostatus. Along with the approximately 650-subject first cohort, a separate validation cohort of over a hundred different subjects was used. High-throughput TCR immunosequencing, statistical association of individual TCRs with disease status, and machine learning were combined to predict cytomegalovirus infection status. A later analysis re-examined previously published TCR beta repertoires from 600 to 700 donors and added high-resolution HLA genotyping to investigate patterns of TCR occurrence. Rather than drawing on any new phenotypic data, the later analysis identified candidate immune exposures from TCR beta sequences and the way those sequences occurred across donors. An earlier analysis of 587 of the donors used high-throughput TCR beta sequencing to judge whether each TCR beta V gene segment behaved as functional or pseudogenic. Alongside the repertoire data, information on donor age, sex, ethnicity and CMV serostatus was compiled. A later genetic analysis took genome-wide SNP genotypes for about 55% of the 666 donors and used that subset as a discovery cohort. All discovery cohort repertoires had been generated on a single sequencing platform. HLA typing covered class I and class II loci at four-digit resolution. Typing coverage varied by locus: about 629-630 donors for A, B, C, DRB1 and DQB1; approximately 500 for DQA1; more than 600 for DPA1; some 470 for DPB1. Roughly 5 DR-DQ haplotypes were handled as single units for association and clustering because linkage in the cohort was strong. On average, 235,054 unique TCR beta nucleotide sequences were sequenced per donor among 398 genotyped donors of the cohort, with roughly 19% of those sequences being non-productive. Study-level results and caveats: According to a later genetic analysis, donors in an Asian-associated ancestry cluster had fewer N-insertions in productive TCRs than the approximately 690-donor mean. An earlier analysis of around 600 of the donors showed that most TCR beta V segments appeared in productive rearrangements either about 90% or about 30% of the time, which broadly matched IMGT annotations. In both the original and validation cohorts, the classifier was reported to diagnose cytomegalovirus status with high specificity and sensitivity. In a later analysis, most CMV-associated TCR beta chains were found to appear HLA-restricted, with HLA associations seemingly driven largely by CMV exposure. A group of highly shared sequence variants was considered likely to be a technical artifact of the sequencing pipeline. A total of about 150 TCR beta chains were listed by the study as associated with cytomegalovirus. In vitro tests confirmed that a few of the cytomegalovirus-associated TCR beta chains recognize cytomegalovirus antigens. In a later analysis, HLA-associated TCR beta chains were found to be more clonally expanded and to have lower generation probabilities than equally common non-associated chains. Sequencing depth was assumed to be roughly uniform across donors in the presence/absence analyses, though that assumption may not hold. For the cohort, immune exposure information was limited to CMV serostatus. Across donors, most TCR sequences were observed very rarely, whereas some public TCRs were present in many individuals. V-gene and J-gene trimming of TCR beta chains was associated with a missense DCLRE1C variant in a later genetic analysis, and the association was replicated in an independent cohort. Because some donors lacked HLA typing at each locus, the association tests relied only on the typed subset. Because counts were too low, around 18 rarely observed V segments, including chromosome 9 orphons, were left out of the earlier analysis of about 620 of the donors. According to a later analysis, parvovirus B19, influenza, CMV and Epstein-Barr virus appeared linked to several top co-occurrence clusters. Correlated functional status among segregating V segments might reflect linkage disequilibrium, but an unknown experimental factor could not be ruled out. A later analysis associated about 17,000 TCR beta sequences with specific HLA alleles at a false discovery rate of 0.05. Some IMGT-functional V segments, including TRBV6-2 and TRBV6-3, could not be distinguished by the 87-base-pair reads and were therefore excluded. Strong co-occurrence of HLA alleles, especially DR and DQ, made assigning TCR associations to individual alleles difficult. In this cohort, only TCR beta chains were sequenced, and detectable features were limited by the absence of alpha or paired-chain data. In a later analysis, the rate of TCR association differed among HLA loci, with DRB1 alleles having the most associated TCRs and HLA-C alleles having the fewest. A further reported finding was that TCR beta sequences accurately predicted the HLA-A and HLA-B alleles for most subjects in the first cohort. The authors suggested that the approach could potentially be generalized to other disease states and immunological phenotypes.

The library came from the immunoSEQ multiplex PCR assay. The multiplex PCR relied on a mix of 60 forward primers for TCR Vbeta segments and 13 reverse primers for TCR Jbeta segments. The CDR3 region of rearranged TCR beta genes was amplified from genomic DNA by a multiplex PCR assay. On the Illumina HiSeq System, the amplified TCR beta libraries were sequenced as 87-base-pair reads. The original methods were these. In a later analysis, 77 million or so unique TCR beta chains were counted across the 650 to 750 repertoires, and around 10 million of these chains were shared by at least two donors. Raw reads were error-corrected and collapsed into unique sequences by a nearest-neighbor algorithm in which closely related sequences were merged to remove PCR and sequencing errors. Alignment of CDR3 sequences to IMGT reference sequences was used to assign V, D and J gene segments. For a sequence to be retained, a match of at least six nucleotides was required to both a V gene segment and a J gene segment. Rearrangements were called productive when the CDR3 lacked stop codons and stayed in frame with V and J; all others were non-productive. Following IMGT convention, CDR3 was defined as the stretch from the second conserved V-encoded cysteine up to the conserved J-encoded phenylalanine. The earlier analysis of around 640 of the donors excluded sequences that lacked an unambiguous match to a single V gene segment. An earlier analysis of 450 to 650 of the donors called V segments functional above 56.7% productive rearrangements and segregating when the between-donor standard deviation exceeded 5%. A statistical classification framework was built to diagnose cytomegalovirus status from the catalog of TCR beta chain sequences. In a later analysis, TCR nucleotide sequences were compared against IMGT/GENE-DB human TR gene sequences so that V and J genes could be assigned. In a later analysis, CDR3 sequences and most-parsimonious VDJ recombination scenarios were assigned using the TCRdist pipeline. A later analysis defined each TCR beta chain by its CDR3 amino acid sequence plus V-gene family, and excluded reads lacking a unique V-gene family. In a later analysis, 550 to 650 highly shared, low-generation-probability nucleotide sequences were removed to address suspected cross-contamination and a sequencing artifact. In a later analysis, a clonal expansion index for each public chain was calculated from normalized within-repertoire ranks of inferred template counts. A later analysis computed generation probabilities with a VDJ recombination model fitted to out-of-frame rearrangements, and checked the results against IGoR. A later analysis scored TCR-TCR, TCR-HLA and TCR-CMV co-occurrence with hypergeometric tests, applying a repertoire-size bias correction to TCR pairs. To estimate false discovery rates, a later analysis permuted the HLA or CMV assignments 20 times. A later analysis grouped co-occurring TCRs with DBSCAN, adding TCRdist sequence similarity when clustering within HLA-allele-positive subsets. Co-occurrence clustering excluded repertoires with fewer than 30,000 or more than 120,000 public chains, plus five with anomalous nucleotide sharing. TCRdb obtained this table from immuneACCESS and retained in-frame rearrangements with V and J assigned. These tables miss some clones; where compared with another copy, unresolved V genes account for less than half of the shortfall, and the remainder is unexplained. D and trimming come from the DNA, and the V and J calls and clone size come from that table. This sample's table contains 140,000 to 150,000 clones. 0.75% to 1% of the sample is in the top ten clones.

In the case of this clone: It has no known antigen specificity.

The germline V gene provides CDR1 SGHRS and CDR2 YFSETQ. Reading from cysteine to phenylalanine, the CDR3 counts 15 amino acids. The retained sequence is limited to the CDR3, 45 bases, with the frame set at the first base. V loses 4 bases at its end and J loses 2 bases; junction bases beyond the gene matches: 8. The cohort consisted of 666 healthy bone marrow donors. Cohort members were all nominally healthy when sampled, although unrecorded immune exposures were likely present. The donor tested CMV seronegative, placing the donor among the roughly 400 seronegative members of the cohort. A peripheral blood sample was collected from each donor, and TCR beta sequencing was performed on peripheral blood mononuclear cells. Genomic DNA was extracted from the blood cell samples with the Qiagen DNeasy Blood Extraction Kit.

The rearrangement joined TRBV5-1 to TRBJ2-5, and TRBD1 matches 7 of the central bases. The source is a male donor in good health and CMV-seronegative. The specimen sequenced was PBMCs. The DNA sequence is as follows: TGCGCCAGCAGCCCGGGGACAGCAGCTCAAGAGACCCAGTACTTC. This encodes CASSPGTAAQETQYF.